The next 21 T cell receptor beta chains were all read from a single sample in a study of cytomegalovirus exposure and HLA in healthy donors (dated by TCRdb to about 2017). The library was made by the immunoSEQ multiplex PCR assay. A mixture of 60 forward primers for TCR Vbeta segments and 13 reverse primers for TCR Jbeta segments was used in the multiplex PCR. As stored in TCRdb, this immuneACCESS dataset retains in-frame rearrangements with V and J assigned. A fraction of the clones does not appear; measured against another copy, unresolved V genes explain less than half of the discrepancy, and the remainder lacks a known reason. The table for this sample lists approximately 97,000 clones; 78% of them were counted only once. The top ten hold over 4% of the sample. Material for sequencing was PBMCs. These receptors were collected from a woman aged 40 to 55 in good health and CMV-seropositive.

There are a few counts of this clone. The rearrangement joins TRBV5-6 to TRBJ2-7; 13 bases map to TRBD2. Germline V gene data show CDR1 as SGHDT and CDR2 as YYEEEE. The CDR3 extends over 16 amino acids. With V trimmed by 3 bases and J by 4 bases, 7 bases remained unmatched. CDR3 nucleotides: TGTGCCAGCAGCTGGCGACTAGCGGGAGGCTCGTACGAGCAGTACTTC. The encoded protein is CASSWRLAGGSYEQYF.

Only a few counts were recorded for this clone. V is TRBV6-1 and J is TRBJ1-1; unclear D gene. CDR1 MNHNS and CDR2 SASEGT come from the germline V gene. V lost 3 bases and J 11 bases, leaving 7 bases between the germline ends. The CDR3 has 10 residues. Here the CDR3 reads CASSEYSAFF. The CDR3 nucleotides read TGTGCCAGCAGTGAGTATTCGGCTTTCTTT.

This clone was found once. The chain is built from TRBV19 and TRBJ1-5, with 12 bases fitting TRBD1. V was pared by 5 bases and J by 6 bases, with 8 bases of the junction left unmatched. The length of the CDR3 is 16 residues. Germline values: CDR1 LNHDA, CDR2 SQIVND (reference sequence). The CDR3 loop reads CASSDGTGGDGQPQHF. Here the CDR3 DNA reads TGTGCCAGTAGTGACGGGACAGGGGGCGATGGTCAGCCCCAGCATTTT.

Remarks on this clone: The junction and the germline gene differ at one end; a read error may be behind it. The chain has TRBV30 and TRBJ2-3; TRBD1 matches 10 bases. CDR3 size: 13 residues. Germline V lookup: CDR1 GTSNPN, CDR2 SVGIG (reference sequence). CDR3: CARRTGGTDTQYF. In DNA form, the CDR3 reads TGTGCCCGGAGGACAGGGGGAACAGATACGCAGTATTTT.

This rearrangement joins TRBV11-1 to TRBJ2-7, with 8 bases that match TRBD2. J was trimmed by 6 bases and V by 7 bases; bases with no gene match: 8. The CDR3 contains 13 residues. Germline V gene lookup returns CDR1 SGHAT and CDR2 FQDESV (reference sequence). CDR3 in DNA: TGTGCCAGCACCTCGCGGACTAGCAGCGAGCAGTACTTC. Translated, it gives CASTSRTSSEQYF. Variable domain in full (rest from reference TRBV11-1 and TRBJ2-7): EAEVAQSPRYKITEKSQAVAFWCDPISGHATLYWYRQILGQGPELLVQFQDESVVDDSQLPKDRFSAERLKGVDSTLKIQPAELGDSAMYLCASTSRTSSEQYFGPGTRLTVT.

This chain links TRBV18 with TRBJ2-1, with TRBD1 matching 12 bases. Germline V lookup: CDR1 KGHSH, CDR2 LQKENI. Trimming removed 6 bases from V and 9 bases from J; junction bases left unmatched: 15. This CDR3 is 17 amino acids long. The CDR3 bases are TGTGCCAGCTCCCGAGACCCACCCGGGACAGGGGGCCGTGAGCAGTTCTTC. Protein: CASSRDPPGTGGREQFF.

The chain carries TRBV27 and TRBJ1-5, with a weak D call TRBD1 (6 bases). The CDR3 covers 15 residues. V shed 4 bases and J shed 1 base, with 11 bases lying between them. The V gene's germline CDR1 is MNHEY and CDR2 SMNVEV (reference sequence). This CDR3 reads CASSYTGLSNQPQHF. The CDR3 bases are TGTGCCAGCAGTTACACAGGGCTCAGCAATCAGCCCCAGCATTTT.

The chain is built from TRBV6-5 and TRBJ1-2; TRBD1 aligns across 9 bases. Unmatched junction bases numbered 1, after V lost 2 bases and J lost 3 bases. Per the germline V gene, CDR1 is MNHEY and CDR2 is SVGAGI. The CDR3 loop spans 14 amino acids. CDR3 protein: CASSYRTGDYGYTF. The CDR3 region has the DNA TGTGCCAGCAGTTACAGGACAGGGGACTATGGCTACACCTTC.

The chain couples TRBV5-1 to TRBJ2-3; possibly TRBD1 for D (6 bases). The CDR3 covers 15 residues. V lost 2 bases to trimming and J lost 2 bases, with 12 bases between them. Germline V gene lookup returns CDR1 SGHRS and CDR2 YFSETQ. Here the CDR3 reads CASSFGTPNTDTQYF. CDR3 DNA: TGCGCCAGCAGCTTCGGGACACCCAACACAGATACGCAGTATTTT.

This clone was counted between two and nine times. The rearrangement joins TRBV2 to TRBJ1-5; weak D call: TRBD1 (6 bases). The CDR3 is made up of 17 amino acids. The germline CDR1 and CDR2 sequences are SNHLY and FYNNEI. Trimming left V 3 bases short and J 0 bases short, with 15 bases between. CDR3 protein: CASSDKGGTYSNQPQHF. The CDR3 coding sequence is TGTGCCAGCAGTGATAAGGGGGGGACATATAGCAATCAGCCCCAGCATTTT.

This clone showed up just a few times. The chain joins TRBV27 to TRBJ2-7; D might be TRBD1 (6 bases). Germline V lookup: CDR1 MNHEY, CDR2 SMNVEV (reference sequence). Deletions cut 5 bases from V and 6 bases from J, with 17 bases between. The CDR3 contains 14 residues. This chain's CDR3 is CASSKGVSAAEQYF. As DNA, the CDR3 is TGTGCCAGCAGTAAGGGGGTTAGTGCAGCCGAGCAGTACTTC.

Points on this clone: The sample carries other DNA sequences with the same CDR3. The rearrangement joins TRBV28 to TRBJ1-1; no definite D call. V gave up 3 bases and J gave up 5 bases, with 13 bases separating them. CDR3 length: 14 residues. Germline CDR1 and CDR2: MDHEN and SYDVKM. The CDR3 region has the DNA TGTGCCAGCAGTTTCCCGGGAAGTGGAACTGAAGCTTTCTTT. Translating it yields CASSFPGSGTEAFF.

DNA for the CDR3: TGTGCCAGCAGCTTGGCCTTTATTAGCGGGAAAGAGACCCAGTACTTC. Its translation: CASSLAFISGKETQYF. The chain carries TRBV5-4 and TRBJ2-5, with TRBD2 matching over 8 bases. CDR1 and CDR2 from the germline V gene are SGHNT and YYREEE (reference sequence). This CDR3 has 16 residues. The V gene end was trimmed by 0 bases and the J gene end by 3 bases; junction bases not matched to a gene: 7. The full variable domain, with the rest looked up from reference TRBV5-4 and TRBJ2-5, is ETGVTQSPTHLIKTRGQQVTLRCSSQSGHNTVSWYQQALGQGPQFIFQYYREEENGRGNFPPRFSGLQFPNYSSELNVNALELDDSALYLCASSLAFISGKETQYFGPGTRLLVL.

The rearrangement links TRBV5-4 to TRBJ2-7; 9 bases line up with TRBD2. Germline CDR1 reads SGHNT; CDR2 reads YYREEE (reference sequence). V lost 0 bases to trimming and J lost 2 bases; unmatched junction nucleotides: 9. The CDR3 is 17 residues long. CDR3 DNA: TGTGCCAGCAGCTTGGGGGGTAGCGGGAGTACAACCTACGAGCAGTACTTC. Amino acid sequence: CASSLGGSGSTTYEQYF. The full variable domain, rest sourced from reference TRBV5-4 and TRBJ2-7, is ETGVTQSPTHLIKTRGQQVTLRCSSQSGHNTVSWYQQALGQGPQFIFQYYREEENGRGNFPPRFSGLQFPNYSSELNVNALELDDSALYLCASSLGGSGSTTYEQYFGPGTRLTVT.

A remark on this clone: This sample also contains other DNA sequences that code for the same CDR3. This chain uses TRBV30 with TRBJ2-7, with a tentative D call TRBD1 (5 bases). V gave up 2 bases and J gave up 0 bases, with 17 bases separating them. In germline, CDR1 is GTSNPN, CDR2 SVGIG (reference sequence). The CDR3 has 16 residues. This CDR3 reads CAWSQRVGVLSYEQYF. The CDR3 DNA is TGTGCCTGGAGTCAAAGGGTAGGGGTCCTCTCCTACGAGCAGTACTTC.

V is TRBV29-1 and J is TRBJ1-4, with D unclear. Germline lookup yields CDR1 SQVTM and CDR2 ANQGSEA. The CDR3 has 13 amino acids. V lost 6 bases and J lost 0, with 8 bases in between. For the CDR3, the DNA is TGCAGCGTGCGGGAGCCAACTAATGAAAAACTGTTTTTT. The encoded protein is CSVREPTNEKLFF.

The gene calls are TRBV4-1 and TRBJ2-7; 8 positions agree with TRBD2. CDR1 is MGHRA, CDR2 YSYEKL, per germline. The CDR3 spans 17 residues. Trimming at V came to 0 bases and at J to 4 bases, leaving 11 bases not matched to a gene. CDR3 nucleotides: TGCGCCAGCAGCCAAGAAAGGGCGTCAGCGGGAGTATACGAGCAGTACTTC. It yields the protein CASSQERASAGVYEQYF.

The rearrangement uses TRBV10-3 and TRBJ1-1, with 7 bases that match TRBD1. V dropped 10 bases and J dropped 1; count of bases not matched to a gene: 6. CDR1 and CDR2 from the germline V gene are ENHRY and SYGVKD. The CDR3 spans 13 residues. Here the CDR3 DNA reads TGTGCCACCGCGGGACAGCCGAACACTGAAGCTTTCTTT. As protein: CATAGQPNTEAFF.

This chain joins TRBV15 and TRBJ2-5, with D possibly TRBD1 on 5 matching bases. Germline CDR1 LNHNV, CDR2 YYDKDF (reference sequence). This CDR3 spans 17 amino acids. Trimming pared 1 base from V and 4 bases from J, leaving 19 bases between. The CDR3 region is CATSRGNAGFLGETQYF. The CDR3 region has the DNA TGTGCCACCAGCAGAGGAAATGCAGGGTTTTTAGGAGAGACCCAGTACTTC.

The chain uses TRBV6-6 and TRBJ2-1, with 13 bases aligning to TRBD2. Germline CDR1 is MNHNY and CDR2 is SVGAGI (reference sequence). The CDR3 sequence is 16 residues long. The junction had 8 bases not matched to a gene; V was cut back by 5 bases and J by 7 bases. The CDR3 DNA reads as TGTGCCAGCAGTAAACCCGGGACTAGCGGGACTAATGAGCAGTTCTTC. Translated: CASSKPGTSGTNEQFF.

The chain combines TRBV19 with TRBJ2-2, with TRBD2 identical over 12 bases. V lost 5 bases and J lost 8; bases outside the gene matches: 15. The germline CDR1 and CDR2 sequences are LNHDA and SQIVND (reference sequence). CDR3 size: 18 residues. The CDR3 protein is CASSSIDLAGGPRGELFF. CDR3 in DNA: TGTGCCAGTAGTTCCATCGATCTAGCGGGAGGGCCACGGGGGGAGCTGTTTTTT. Looking up the rest from reference TRBV19 and TRBJ2-2 gives the full variable domain: DGGITQSPKYLFRKEGQNVTLSCEQNLNHDAMYWYRQDPGQGLRLIYYSQIVNDFQKGDIAEGYSVSREKKESFPLTVTSAQKNPTAFYLCASSSIDLAGGPRGELFFGEGSRLTVL.